One sample yielded the 11 T cell receptor beta chains listed below, sequenced in a study of T cell responses to AZD1222 COVID-19 vaccine (dated by TCRdb to the early 2020s). The library was produced with the immunoSEQ multiplex PCR assay. TCRdb stores this immuneACCESS table with in-frame sequences only. Part of the clones is absent; in the studies checked, under half of the shortfall reflects unresolved V genes, and no reason is known for the rest. Present in this sample are 110,000 to 150,000 clones, over 85% of which were seen just once. The ten largest clones capture around 1.5% of the sample. The time point tag for this specimen amounts to: baseline before first vaccination. The specimen comprised peripheral blood, sampled on day 0 of AZD1222 vaccination. The receptors shown here come from an adult in good health.

The chain joins TRBV29-1 to TRBJ2-7; 8 positions match TRBD2. This CDR3 is built from 13 residues. The germline V gene has CDR1 SQVTM and CDR2 ANQGSEA. V shed 3 bases and J 6 bases; nucleotides not matched to a gene: 7. CDR3 DNA: TGCAGCGTTGACAAAGCCCGGGAGGGCGAGCAGTACTTC. Protein: CSVDKAREGEQYF.

This chain links TRBV5-1 with TRBJ2-1, with TRBD2 matching 7 bases. Germline V lookup: CDR1 SGHRS, CDR2 YFSETQ. V was pared by 4 bases and J by 0 bases, with 7 bases of the junction left unmatched. The CDR3 has 16 residues. CDR3 DNA sequence: TGCGCCAGCAGCATGAGCGGGGCAAACTCCTACAATGAGCAGTTCTTC. Residues: CASSMSGANSYNEQFF.

The V gene is TRBV5-1, the J gene TRBJ2-3; D uncertain. The CDR3 runs 13 residues. The germline gives CDR1 SGHRS, CDR2 YFSETQ. The ends were cut back, 0 bases at V and 2 bases at J, with 4 bases in the middle. CDR3 in amino acids: CASSLAPTDTQYF. The CDR3 coding sequence is TGCGCCAGCAGCTTGGCCCCCACAGATACGCAGTATTTT.

This chain links TRBV3-1 (or the pseudogene TRBV3-2) with TRBJ1-2; D unclear. Looked up from germline, CDR1 is LGHDT and CDR2 is YNNKEL (reference sequence). The CDR3 has 14 amino acids. V was shortened by 0 bases and J by 1 base, with 6 bases between the two germline ends. The CDR3 DNA reads as TGTGCCAGCAGCCAAGAGTCCCGTAACTATGGCTACACCTTC. It specifies CASSQESRNYGYTF.

The rearrangement links TRBV15 to TRBJ1-1; D possibly corresponds to TRBD1 (5 bases). CDR1 and CDR2 (germline): LNHNV, YYDKDF (reference sequence). V was pared by 1 base and J by 0 bases, with 24 bases between. The CDR3 consists of 20 residues. CDR3 DNA sequence: TGTGCCACCAGCAGAGCGAGGGCCCGGGGGGGTAAAGTGATGAACACTGAAGCTTTCTTT. Protein product: CATSRARARGGKVMNTEAFF.

The chain carries TRBV5-1 and TRBJ2-5, with D tentatively TRBD1 (6 bases). Germline CDR1 SGHRS, CDR2 YFSETQ. The V end was cut by 1 base, the J end by 5 bases, with 18 bases between. The CDR3 runs 16 residues. The chain's CDR3 is CASSLIQGGSGETQYF. CDR3 DNA: TGCGCCAGCAGCTTGATACAGGGTGGTAGTGGGGAGACCCAGTACTTC.

The V call is TRBV6-2 or TRBV6-3, the J call TRBJ2-3, with D hard to call. The germline V and J ends were trimmed by 5 bases and 4 bases, with 7 bases remaining between them. Germline CDR1 and CDR2: MNHEY and SVGEGT. The CDR3 totals 12 residues. The CDR3 sequence: CASSPRADTQYF. The CDR3 DNA is TGTGCCAGCAGTCCCCGCGCAGATACGCAGTATTTT.

This clone was found a few times. This chain joins TRBV3-1 (or the pseudogene TRBV3-2) and TRBJ1-1, with D possibly matching TRBD1 (6 bases). Per germline, CDR1 LGHDT and CDR2 YNNKEL (reference sequence). The ends were cut back, 4 bases at V and 5 bases at J, with 11 bases in the middle. The CDR3 consists of 13 residues. CDR3 in amino acids: CASSRSGATEAFF. The CDR3 nucleotides are TGTGCCAGCAGCCGCTCAGGGGCGACTGAAGCTTTCTTT.

The chain uses TRBV28 and TRBJ1-5; 9 nucleotides match TRBD1. The germline CDR1 and CDR2 sequences are MDHEN and SYDVKM. After removal of 5 bases from V and 5 bases from J, the junction contained 7 bases not matched to a gene. CDR3 length: 15 amino acids. CDR3 region: CASSLTGGWDQPQHF. In DNA form, the CDR3 reads TGTGCCAGCAGTCTGACAGGGGGATGGGATCAGCCCCAGCATTTT.

The chain couples TRBV27 to TRBJ2-7; TRBD2 matches at 10 bases. The CDR3 loop spans 14 amino acids. With V trimmed by 0 bases and J by 9 bases, 5 bases remained unmatched. Looked up from germline, CDR1 is MNHEY and CDR2 is SMNVEV (reference sequence). DNA of the CDR3: TGTGCCAGCAGTTTATCGTCGATAGCGGGAGGGCAGTACTTC. Encoded protein: CASSLSSIAGGQYF.

The chain is built from TRBV28 and TRBJ1-5; D not certain. The CDR3 is 12 amino acids. Germline V CDR1 and CDR2: MDHEN, SYDVKM. Deletions cut 2 bases from V and 7 bases from J, with 6 bases between. CDR3 bases: TGTGCCAGCAGTTTAGGTCCACAGCCCCAGCATTTT. Residues: CASSLGPQPQHF.